One TCR beta chain is described in this entry. Its specificity is unknown. These data are taken from a study of CD8 T cells in Susac syndrome. The CD8+ and CD4+ T cells were isolated magnetically using a negative isolation approach, whereas the TEMRA cells were enriched by FACS. After extraction with the RNeasy kit, roughly 0.45 to 1 ug of the RNA was reverse transcribed using random hexamers. A single record per CDR3 protein comes from TCRdb applying MiXCR to the immunoSEQ multiplex PCR reads. The repertoire has 110,000 to 150,000 distinct CDR3 sequences, roughly 94% of them found once; the top ten carry approximately 0.25%. Study-level results: The number of individuals included in the study's TCR sequencing and HLA analysis was acknowledged as relatively small.

J gave up 12 bases and V 6 bases, and 4 bases lay outside the gene matches. CDR3 length: 13 residues. Germline loops: CDR1 MGHDK, CDR2 SYGVNS. Sequencing was carried out using CD8+ T cells from PBMCs. The clonotype comes from a human donor in good health. This chain connects TRBV25-1 to TRBJ2-1; 14 nucleotides align to TRBD2. The CDR3, as DNA: TGTGCCAGCAGCGGACTAGCGGGGGGAAGGCAGTTCTTC. Protein: CASSGLAGGRQFF. The whole variable domain, remainder taken from reference TRBV25-1 and TRBJ2-1, is EADIYQTPRYLVIGTGKKITLECSQTMGHDKMYWYQQDPGMELHLIHYSYGVNSTEKGDLSSESTVSRIRTEHFPLTLESARPSHTSQYLCASSGLAGGRQFFGPGTRLTVL.